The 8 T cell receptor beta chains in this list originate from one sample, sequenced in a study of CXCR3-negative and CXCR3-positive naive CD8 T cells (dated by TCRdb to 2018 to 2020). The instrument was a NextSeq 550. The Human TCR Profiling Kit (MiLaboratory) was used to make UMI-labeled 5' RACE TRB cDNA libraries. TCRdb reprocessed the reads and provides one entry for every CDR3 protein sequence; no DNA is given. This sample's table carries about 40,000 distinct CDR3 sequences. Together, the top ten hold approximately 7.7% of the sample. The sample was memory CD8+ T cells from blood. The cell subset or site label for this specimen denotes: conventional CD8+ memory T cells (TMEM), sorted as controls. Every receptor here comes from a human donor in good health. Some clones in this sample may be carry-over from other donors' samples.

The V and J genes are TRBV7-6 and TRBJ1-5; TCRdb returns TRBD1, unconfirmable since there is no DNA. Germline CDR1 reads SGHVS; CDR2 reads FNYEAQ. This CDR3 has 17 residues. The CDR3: CASSPDPEGASGQPQHF.

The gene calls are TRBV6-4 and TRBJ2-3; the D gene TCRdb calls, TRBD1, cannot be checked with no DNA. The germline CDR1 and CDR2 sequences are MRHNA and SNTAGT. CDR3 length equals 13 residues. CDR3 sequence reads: CASSGTGLDTQYF.

This CDR3 reads CSAPMGVRETQYF. V usage is TRBV20-1 and J usage is TRBJ2-5; TCRdb outputs TRBD1, but without DNA this stays unchecked. This CDR3 contains 13 residues. Germline V gene lookup returns CDR1 DFQATT and CDR2 SNEGSKA (reference sequence).

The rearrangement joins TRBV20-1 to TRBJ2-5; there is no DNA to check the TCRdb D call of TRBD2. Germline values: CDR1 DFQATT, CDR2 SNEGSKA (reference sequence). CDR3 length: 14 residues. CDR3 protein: CSARGLPPGETQYF.

CDR3 sequence reads: CASKRRTDNEQFF. The chain combines TRBV28 with TRBJ2-1. Germline V gene lookup returns CDR1 MDHEN and CDR2 SYDVKM. The CDR3 spans 13 residues.

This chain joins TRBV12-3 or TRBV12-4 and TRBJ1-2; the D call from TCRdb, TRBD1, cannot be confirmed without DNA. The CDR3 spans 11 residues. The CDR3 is CASSSGYGYTF.

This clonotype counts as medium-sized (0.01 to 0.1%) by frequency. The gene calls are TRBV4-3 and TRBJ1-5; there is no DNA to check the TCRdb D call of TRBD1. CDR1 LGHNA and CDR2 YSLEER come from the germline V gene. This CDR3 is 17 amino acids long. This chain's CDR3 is CASSQSFRGGGNQPQHF.

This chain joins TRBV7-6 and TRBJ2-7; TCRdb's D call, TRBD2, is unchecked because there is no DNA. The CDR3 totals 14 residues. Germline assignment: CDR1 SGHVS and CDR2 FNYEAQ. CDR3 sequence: CASSLAGETYEQYF.